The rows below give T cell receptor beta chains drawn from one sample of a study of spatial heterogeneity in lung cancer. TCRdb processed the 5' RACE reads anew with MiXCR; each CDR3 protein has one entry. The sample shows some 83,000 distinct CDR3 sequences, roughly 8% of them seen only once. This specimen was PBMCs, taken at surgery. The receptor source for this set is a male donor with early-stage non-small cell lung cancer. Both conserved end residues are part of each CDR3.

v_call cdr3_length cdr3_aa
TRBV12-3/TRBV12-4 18 CASSLGSGVLLSTDTQYF
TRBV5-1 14 CASTLTGGSYEQYF
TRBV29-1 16 CSVRRLEVIEGNEQFF
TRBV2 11 CASSLSEKLFF
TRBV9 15 CASSPSGTSVNEQFF
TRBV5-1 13 CASSPDRYNEQFF
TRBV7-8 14 CASRRPGLAVELFF
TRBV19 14 CASRVSLLNTEAFF
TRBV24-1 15 CATSGTGESYNEQFF
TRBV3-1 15 CASSQGRTSTGELFF
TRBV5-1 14 CASYPPGSYNEQFF
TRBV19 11 CASIQYNEQFF
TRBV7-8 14 CASSLMALTGEAFF
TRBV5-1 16 CASSLEPNRGTDTQYF
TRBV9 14 CASSVAGSGNTIYF
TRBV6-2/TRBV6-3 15 CASSHGLADQETQYF
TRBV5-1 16 CASSVPGLPGTDTQYF
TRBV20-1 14 CSASSGSNLNEQFF
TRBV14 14 CASSFDRTYNEQFF
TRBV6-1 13 CASSARRAGELFF
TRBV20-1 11 CSATLPDEQYF
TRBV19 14 CASGNQGAEETQYF
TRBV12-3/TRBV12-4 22 CASSFKPSTSGRLPTSSNEQYF
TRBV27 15 CASSTRLAGVDTQYF
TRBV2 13 CASKQQMNTEAFF
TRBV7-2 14 CASSLGGQGAVQHF
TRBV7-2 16 CASSLGFRGDTDTQYF
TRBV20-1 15 CSARGPGGAAETQYF
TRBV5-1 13 CASSDQGNTEAFF
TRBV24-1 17 CATSDLRGEGHTDTQYF
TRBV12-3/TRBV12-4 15 CASSQTGTSGSGQFF
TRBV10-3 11 CAISEGGSYTF
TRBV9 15 CASSPQPAWNTEAFF
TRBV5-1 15 CASSLEPGLVNEQFF
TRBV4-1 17 CASSGRQGGAGANVLTF
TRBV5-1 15 CASSFVQGMNTEAFF
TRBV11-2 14 CASSLAGRNSPLHF
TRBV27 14 CASKSHSSGNTIYF
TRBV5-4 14 CASSLERVTGELFF
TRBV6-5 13 CASSYVNTGELFF
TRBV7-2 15 CASSRDPANTGELFF
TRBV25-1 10 CATSFDGYTF
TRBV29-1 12 CSGTEGVTEAFF
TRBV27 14 CASRGTDSNQPQHF
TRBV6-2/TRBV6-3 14 CASSPGLEIETQYF
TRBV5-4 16 CASSPNRTGPQETQYF
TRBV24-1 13 CATGREVTDTQYF
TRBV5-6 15 CASGPPGTGSGKQFF
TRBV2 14 CASNIVGTDQPQHF
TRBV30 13 CAWSLAGVDTQYF
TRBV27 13 CASSFGLGDEQFF
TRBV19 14 CASSKGAGKDTQYF